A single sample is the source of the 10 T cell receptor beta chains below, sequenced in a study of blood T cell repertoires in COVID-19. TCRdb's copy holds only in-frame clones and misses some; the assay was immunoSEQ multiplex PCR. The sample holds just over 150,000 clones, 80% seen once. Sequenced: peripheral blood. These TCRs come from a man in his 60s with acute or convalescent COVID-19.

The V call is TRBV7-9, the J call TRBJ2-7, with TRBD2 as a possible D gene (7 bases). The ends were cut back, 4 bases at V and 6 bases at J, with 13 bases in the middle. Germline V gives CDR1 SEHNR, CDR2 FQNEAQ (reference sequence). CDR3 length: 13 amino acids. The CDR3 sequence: CASSSYREGEQYF. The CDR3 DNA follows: TGTGCCAGCAGCTCGTACAGGGAGGGCGAGCAGTACTTC.

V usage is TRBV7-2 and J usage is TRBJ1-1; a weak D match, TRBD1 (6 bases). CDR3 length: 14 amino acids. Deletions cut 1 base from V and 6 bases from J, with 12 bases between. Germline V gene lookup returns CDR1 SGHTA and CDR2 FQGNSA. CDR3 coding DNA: TGTGCCAGCAGCTTAGTAAGGGCAGGGGCTGAAGCTTTCTTT. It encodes CASSLVRAGAEAFF. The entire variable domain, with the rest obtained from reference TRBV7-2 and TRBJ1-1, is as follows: GAGVSQSPSNKVTEKGKDVELRCDPISGHTALYWYRQSLGQGLEFLIYFQGNSAPDKSGLPSDRFSAERTGGSVSTLTIQRTQQEDSAVYLCASSLVRAGAEAFFGQGTRLTVV.

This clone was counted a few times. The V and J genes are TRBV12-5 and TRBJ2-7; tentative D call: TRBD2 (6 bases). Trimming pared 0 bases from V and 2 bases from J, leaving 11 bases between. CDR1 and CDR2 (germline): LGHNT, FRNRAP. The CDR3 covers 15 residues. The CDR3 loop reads CASGLVGGATYEQYF. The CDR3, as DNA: TGTGCTAGTGGTTTGGTAGGCGGGGCGACCTACGAGCAGTACTTC.

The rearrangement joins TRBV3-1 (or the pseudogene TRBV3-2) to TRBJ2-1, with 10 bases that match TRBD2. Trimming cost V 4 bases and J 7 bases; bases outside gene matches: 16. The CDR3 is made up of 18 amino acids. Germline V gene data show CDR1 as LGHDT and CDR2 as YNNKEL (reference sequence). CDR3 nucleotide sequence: TGTGCCAGCAGCCCCTTCGCTAGCGGGGGCGCCTCGTGGAATGAGCAGTTCTTC. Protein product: CASSPFASGGASWNEQFF.

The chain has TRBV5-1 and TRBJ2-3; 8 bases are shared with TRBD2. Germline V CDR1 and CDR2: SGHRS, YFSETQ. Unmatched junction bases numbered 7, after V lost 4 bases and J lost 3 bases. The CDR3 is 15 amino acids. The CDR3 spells CASSPGGQGTDTQYF. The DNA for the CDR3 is TGCGCCAGCAGCCCGGGGGGGCAGGGGACAGATACGCAGTATTTT.

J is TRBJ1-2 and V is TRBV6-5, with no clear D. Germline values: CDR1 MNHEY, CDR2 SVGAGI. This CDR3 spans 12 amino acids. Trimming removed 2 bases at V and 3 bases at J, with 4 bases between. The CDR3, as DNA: TGTGCCAGCAGTTACGCAGACTATGGCTACACCTTC. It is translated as CASSYADYGYTF.

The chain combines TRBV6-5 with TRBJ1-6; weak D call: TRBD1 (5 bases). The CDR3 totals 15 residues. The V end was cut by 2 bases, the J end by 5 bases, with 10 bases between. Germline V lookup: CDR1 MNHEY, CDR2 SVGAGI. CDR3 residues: CASSYDRPHNSPLHF. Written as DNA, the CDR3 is TGTGCCAGCAGTTACGACAGACCCCATAATTCACCCCTCCACTTT.

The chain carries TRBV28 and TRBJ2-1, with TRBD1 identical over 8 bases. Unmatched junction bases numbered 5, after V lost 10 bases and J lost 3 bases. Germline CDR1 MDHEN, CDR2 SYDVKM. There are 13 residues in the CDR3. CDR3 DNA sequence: TGTGCCACAACTACAGGGGGCTACAATGAGCAGTTCTTC. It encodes CATTTGGYNEQFF.

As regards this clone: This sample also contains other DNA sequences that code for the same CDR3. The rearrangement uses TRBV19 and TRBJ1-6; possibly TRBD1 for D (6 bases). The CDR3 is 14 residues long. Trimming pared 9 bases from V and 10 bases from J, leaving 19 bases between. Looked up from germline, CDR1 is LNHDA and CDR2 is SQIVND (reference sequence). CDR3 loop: CASSGRQGQSPLHF. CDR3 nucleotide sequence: TGTGCCAGCTCCGGTCGGCAGGGGCAATCACCCCTCCACTTT. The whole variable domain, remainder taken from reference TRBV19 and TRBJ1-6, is DGGITQSPKYLFRKEGQNVTLSCEQNLNHDAMYWYRQDPGQGLRLIYYSQIVNDFQKGDIAEGYSVSREKKESFPLTVTSAQKNPTAFYLCASSGRQGQSPLHFGNGTRLTVT.

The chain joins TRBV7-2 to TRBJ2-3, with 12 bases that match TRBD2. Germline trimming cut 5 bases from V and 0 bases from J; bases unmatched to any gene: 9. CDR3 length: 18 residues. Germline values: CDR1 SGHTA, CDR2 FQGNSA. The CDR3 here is CASSIVPGTSGSTDTQYF. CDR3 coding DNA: TGTGCCAGCAGCATCGTCCCCGGGACTAGCGGGAGCACAGATACGCAGTATTTT.